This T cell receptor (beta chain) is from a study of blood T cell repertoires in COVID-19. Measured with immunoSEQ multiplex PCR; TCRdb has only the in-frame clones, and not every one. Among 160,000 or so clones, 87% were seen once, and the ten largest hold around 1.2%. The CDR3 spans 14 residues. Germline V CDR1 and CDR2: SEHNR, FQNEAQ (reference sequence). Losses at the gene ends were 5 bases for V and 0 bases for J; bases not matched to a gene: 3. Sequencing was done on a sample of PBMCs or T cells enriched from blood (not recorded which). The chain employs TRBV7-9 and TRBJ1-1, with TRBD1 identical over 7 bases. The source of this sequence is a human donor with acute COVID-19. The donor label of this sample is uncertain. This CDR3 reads CASSPGQLNTEAFF. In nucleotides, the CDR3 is TGTGCCAGCAGCCCGGGACAGCTGAACACTGAAGCTTTCTTT. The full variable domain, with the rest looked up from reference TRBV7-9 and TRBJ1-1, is DTGVSQNPRHKITKRGQNVTFRCDPISEHNRLYWYRQTLGQGPEFLTYFQNEAQLEKSRLLSDRFSAERPKGSFSTLEIQRTEQGDSAMYLCASSPGQLNTEAFFGQGTRLTVV.